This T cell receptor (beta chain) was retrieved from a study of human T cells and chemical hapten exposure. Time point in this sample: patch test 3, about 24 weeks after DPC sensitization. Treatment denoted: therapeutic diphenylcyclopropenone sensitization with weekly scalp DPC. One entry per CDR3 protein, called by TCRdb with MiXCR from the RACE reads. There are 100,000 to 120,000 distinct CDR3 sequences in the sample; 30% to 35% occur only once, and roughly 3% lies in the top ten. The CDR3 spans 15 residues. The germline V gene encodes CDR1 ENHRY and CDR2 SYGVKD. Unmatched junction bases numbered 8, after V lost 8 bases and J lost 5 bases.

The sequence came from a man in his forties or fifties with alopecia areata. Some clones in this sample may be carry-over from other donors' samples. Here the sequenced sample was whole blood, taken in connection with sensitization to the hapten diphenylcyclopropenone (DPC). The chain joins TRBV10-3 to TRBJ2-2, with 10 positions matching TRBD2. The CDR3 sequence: CAIRRTLAGTGELFF. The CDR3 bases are TGTGCCATCCGCAGAACACTAGCGGGGACCGGGGAGCTGTTTTTT.